This TCR beta chain was recovered during a study of OX40 agonist ivuxolimab in advanced cancers. As for the study in general: Three partial responders included one hepatocellular carcinoma patient and two cutaneous melanoma patients.

Study-level results: Low clonal expansion, among the lowest seen, marked partial responders at 0.1-3.0 mg/kg.

Germline values: CDR1 MNHEY, CDR2 SVGAGI. This CDR3 region has 12 residues. The ends were cut back, 2 bases at V and 2 bases at J, with 4 bases in the middle. Concerning this clone itself: Its antigen remains unknown.

Sequencing used immunoSEQ multiplex PCR; TCRdb keeps in-frame clones, though not all of them. Found here are about 18,000 clones, around 70% of them singletons; the top ten hold under 20%. Sequenced here: CD4+ or CD8+ T cells sorted from blood, sampled in a trial of the OX40 agonist ivuxolimab. The receptor was isolated from an adult with an advanced solid tumor such as melanoma, head and neck, liver or kidney cancer. V is TRBV6-5 and J is TRBJ2-7; D is undetermined. Written as DNA, the CDR3 is TGTGCCAGCAGTTACGGCCCCTACGAGCAGTACTTC. Translated: CASSYGPYEQYF.